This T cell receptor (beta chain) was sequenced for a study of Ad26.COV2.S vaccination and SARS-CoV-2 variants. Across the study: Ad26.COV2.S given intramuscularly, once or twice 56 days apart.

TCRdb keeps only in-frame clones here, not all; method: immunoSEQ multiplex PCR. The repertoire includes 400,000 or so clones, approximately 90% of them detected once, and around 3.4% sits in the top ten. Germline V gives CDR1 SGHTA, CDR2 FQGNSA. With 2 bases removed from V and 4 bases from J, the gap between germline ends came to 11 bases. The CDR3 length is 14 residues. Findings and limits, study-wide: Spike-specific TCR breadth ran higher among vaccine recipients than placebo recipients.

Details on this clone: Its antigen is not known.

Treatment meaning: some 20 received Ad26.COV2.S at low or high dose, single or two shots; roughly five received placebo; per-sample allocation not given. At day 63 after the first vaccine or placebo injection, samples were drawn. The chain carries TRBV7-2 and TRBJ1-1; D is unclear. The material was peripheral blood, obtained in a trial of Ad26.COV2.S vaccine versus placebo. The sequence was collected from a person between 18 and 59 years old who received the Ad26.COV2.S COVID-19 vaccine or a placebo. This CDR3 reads CASSLWEGTTEAFF. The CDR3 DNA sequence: TGTGCCAGCAGCTTATGGGAGGGTACCACTGAAGCTTTCTTT.